This T cell receptor (beta chain) was sequenced in a study of cytotoxic CD8 clonotypes in ibrutinib-treated CLL (dated by TCRdb to the early 2020s). About the investigation overall: In this cohort, over 14 patients were treatment-naive and some 10 were relapsed/refractory, while 17 to 18 had unmutated IGHV. Responses were partial in roughly 25 patients and complete in 2; after median around 72 months follow-up, about 15 stayed in remission and about twelve progressed. Response samples were obtained after a median of around 11 months of treatment, with a range of roughly 6 to 40 months. An average of around 250,000 productive templates and 94,082 productive rearrangements was obtained per sample. Of the approximately 87 people in the trial, some 28 had longitudinal samples available. Cryopreserved peripheral blood mononuclear cells were obtained before treatment, at response, and at either sustained remission or disease progression. Patients were still on ibrutinib when every remission and progressive disease sample was collected. The paper as a whole reports these results and caveats: Baseline clonality was found to be higher than that of age-matched healthy donors and was strongly correlated with circulating CD8+ T-cell counts. At ibrutinib response clonality went up, during sustained remission it held steady, and at progression it dropped back toward baseline. Public clonotypes were rare and either shrank or stayed stable during treatment, and the rise in clonality at ibrutinib response reflected expansion of private clonotypes. Lymph node repertoires were not examined, and the timing of sampling was not matched between patients in sustained remission and those whose disease progressed.

In the case of this clone: Its antigen has not been determined. There are no base qualities to consult, and no much larger clone falls within one base.

Sample time point, as interpreted from the label and publication: approximately 11 months on ibrutinib. Approximately 2 micrograms of genomic DNA were extracted from cryopreserved PBMCs for TCR beta library preparation. Longitudinal blood samples from CLL patients receiving ibrutinib monotherapy were subjected to high-throughput TCR beta sequencing. The patients took part in an open-label, single-center phase 2 trial of ibrutinib monotherapy. A MiSeq instrument was used for deep resolution sequencing, which targeted depths ranging from 1 in 1 million up to 1 in 200,000 T cells, with coverage averaging 10x for each clonotype. TCR beta libraries were generated with the immunoSEQ hsTCRB Kit. The original methods were these. The data were analyzed with ImmunoSEQ Analyzer and ImmunoSEQ Data Assistant, and V, D and J gene assignments followed IMGT definitions. Clonality, which ranges from 0 to 1, was calculated by subtracting the normalized Shannon entropy of productive rearrangement frequencies from one. Only overrepresented clonotypes making up at least 0.05% of each patient's repertoire were included in the public clonotype analysis. Approximately 13 age-matched healthy donor repertoires from immuneACCESS served as clonality controls. TCRdb provides this immuneACCESS table in a form limited to in-frame rearrangements. Some clones are lacking; in checked studies, under half of them reflect an unresolved V gene, and why the rest are absent is not known. The DNA gave D and trimming, while V, J and clone size come from that table. Present in this sample are 15,000 to 20,000 clones, 55% to 80% of which were seen just once. 25% of the sample goes to the ten largest clones.

CDR1 and CDR2 (SGHVS, FQNEAQ) derive from the germline V gene. V is cut back by 6 bases and J by 5 bases, with 12 bases in the junction unmatched. Inclusive of the bounding cysteine and phenylalanine, the CDR3 is 15 residues long. Only the CDR3 DNA stays, 45 bases, in frame from base 1. This chain joins TRBV7-8 to TRBJ1-1, with 7 bases matching TRBD1. The receptor comes from a human donor with chronic lymphocytic leukemia. The specimen was PBMCs, collected after 12 months of ibrutinib treatment. The CDR3 region reads CASRHTGARGTEAFF. The DNA is as follows: TGTGCCAGCAGGCACACAGGGGCGCGAGGGACTGAAGCTTTCTTT. With the rest looked up from the reference TRBV7-8 and TRBJ1-1 genes rather than sequenced, the full variable domain is GAGVSQSPRYKVAKRGQDVALRCDPISGHVSLFWYQQALGQGPEFLTYFQNEAQLDKSGLPSDRFFAERPEGSVSTLKIQRTQQEDSAVYLCASRHTGARGTEAFFGQGTRLTVV.